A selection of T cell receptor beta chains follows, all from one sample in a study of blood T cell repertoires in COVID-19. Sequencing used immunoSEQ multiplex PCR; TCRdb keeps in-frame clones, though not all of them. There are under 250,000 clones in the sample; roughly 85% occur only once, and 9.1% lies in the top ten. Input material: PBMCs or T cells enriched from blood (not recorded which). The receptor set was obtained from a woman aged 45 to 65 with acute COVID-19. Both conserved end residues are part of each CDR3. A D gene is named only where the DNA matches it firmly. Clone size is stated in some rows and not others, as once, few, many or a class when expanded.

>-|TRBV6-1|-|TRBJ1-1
TGTGCCAGCAGTGAAGGGGACACCTCGTGGGTTTTCTTT
CASSEGDTSWVFF
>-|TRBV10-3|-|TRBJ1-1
TGTGCCATCAGTGAGTTGGACAGCTCCCTGGTCGGCGCTTTCTTT
CAISELDSSLVGAFF
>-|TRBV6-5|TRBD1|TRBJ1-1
TGTGCCAGCAGAAGGACAGGGGGCGGAACTGAAGCTTTCTTT
CASRRTGGGTEAFF
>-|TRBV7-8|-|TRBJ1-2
TGTGCCAGCAGACAAAGCCCGGCGGGGGGAGGCTACACCTTC
CASRQSPAGGGYTF
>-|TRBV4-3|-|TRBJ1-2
TGCGCCAGCAGCCAAGATCACGGGAGTTGGGATGGCTACACCTTC
CASSQDHGSWDGYTF
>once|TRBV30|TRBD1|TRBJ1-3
TGTGCCTTGGCGCGGGACAGCAATGGAAACACCATATATTTT
CALARDSNGNTIYF
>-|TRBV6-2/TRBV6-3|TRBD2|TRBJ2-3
TGTGCCAGCAGTTACCGAGGACTAGCGGCGGGAGATACGCAGTATTTT
CASSYRGLAAGDTQYF
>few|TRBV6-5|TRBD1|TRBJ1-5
TGTGCCAGCAACCCGACAGGGAGCAATCAGCCCCAGCATTTT
CASNPTGSNQPQHF
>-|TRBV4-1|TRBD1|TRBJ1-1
TGCGCCAGCACCGGGACAGATCTCGTCAACCCTGAAGCTTTCTTT
CASTGTDLVNPEAFF
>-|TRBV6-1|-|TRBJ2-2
TGTGCCAGCAGTGAATACCGCGGGGTGAACACCGGGGAGCTGTTTTTT
CASSEYRGVNTGELFF
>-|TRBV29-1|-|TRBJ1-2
TGCAGCGTTGCATCGGTCTATGGCTACACCTTC
CSVASVYGYTF
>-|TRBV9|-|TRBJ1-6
TGTGCCAGCAGTCCCTGGGGGGGCGGTTCACCCCTCCACTTT
CASSPWGGGSPLHF
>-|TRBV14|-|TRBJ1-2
TGTGCCAGCAGTCTTTCAGGGGTCGGCTACACCTTC
CASSLSGVGYTF
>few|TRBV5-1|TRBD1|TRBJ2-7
TGCGCCAGCAGCTTTATCCCGGGACAGGGGGCGCGGGTGGGTATCTACGAGCAGTACTTC
CASSFIPGQGARVGIYEQYF
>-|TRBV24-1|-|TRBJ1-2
TGTGCCACCAGTGATTTCTCCCAGAACTATGGCTACACCTTC
CATSDFSQNYGYTF
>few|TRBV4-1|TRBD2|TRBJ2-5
TGCGCCAGCAGCCAGTCTCAATTAGCGGGGTACCAAGAGACCCAGTACTTC
CASSQSQLAGYQETQYF
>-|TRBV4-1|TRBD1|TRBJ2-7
TGCGCCAGCAGCACCTCGAGGGGGCCCTACGAGCAGTACTTC
CASSTSRGPYEQYF
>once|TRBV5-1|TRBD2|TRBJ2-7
TGCGCCAGCAGCTTATCCGGGACTAGCGGGGGGGCAGGTGAGCACGAGCAGTACTTC
CASSLSGTSGGAGEHEQYF
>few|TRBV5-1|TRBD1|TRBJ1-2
TGCGCCAGCAGCCATGGGACAGGGGAAAGGTATGGCTACACCTTC
CASSHGTGERYGYTF
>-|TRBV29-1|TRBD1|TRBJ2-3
TGCAGCGTTGCCCAGGGGGCGGCAGATACGCAGTATTTT
CSVAQGAADTQYF
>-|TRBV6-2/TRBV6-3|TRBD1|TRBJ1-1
TGTGCCAGCAGTTACAAGATCGGACAGGTTCACACTGAAGCTTTCTTT
CASSYKIGQVHTEAFF
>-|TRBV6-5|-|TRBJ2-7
TGTGCCAGCAGTTTCCGGGGGGCAGGGCTCTCCTACGAGCAGTACTTC
CASSFRGAGLSYEQYF
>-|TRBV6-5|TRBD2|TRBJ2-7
TGTGCCAGCAGTTACAGCGGGGGTTCCTACGAGCAGTACTTC
CASSYSGGSYEQYF
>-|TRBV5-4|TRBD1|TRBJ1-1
TGTGCCAGCAGCTCGGCGGGGACAGGGTTGATCGCTGAAGCTTTCTTT
CASSSAGTGLIAEAFF
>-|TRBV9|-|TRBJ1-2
TGTGCCAGCAGCGCGCAGGTAAACTATGGCTACACCTTC
CASSAQVNYGYTF
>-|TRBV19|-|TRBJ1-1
TGTGCCAGTAGACATGTACGGAGTCATGCTTTCTTT
CASRHVRSHAFF
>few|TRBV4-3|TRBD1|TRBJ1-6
TGCGCCAGCAGCCAAGGTACAGGGGGACTAAATAATTCACCCCTCCACTTT
CASSQGTGGLNNSPLHF
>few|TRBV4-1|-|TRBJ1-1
TGCGCCAGCAGCCAAGACCCGGTGGGAGACACTGAAGCTTTCTTT
CASSQDPVGDTEAFF
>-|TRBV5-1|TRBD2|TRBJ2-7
TGCGCCAGCAGTTCGGGACTAGCGGGGTCTTACGAGCAGTACTTC
CASSSGLAGSYEQYF
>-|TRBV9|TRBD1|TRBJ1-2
TGTGCCAGCAGCGTAGGACCTTCTATGGGGACAGGGGATGGCTACACCTTC
CASSVGPSMGTGDGYTF
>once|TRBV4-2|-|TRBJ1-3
TGTGCCAGCAGCCTGGGGGGAGAGGGTTCTGGAAACACCATATATTTT
CASSLGGEGSGNTIYF
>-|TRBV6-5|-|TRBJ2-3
TGTGCCAGCAGTTACTCGAAGGGGTATAGGACGCAGTATTTT
CASSYSKGYRTQYF
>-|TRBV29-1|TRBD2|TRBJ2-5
TGCAGCGTTCGGTGGCGGGGGCAAGAGACCCAGTACTTC
CSVRWRGQETQYF
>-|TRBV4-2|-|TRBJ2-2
TGTGCCAGCAGCCAACCCAGGGGAGGGATGACGAACACCGGGGAGCTGTTTTTT
CASSQPRGGMTNTGELFF
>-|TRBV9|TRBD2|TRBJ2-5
TGTGCCAGCAGCGTAGGTGGGGGGGAAGAGACCCAGTACTTC
CASSVGGGEETQYF
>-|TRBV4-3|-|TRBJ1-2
TGCGCCAGCAGCCAAGATCTTCCAGCGCCTACCTCTAACTATGGCTACACCTTC
CASSQDLPAPTSNYGYTF
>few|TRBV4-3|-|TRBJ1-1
TGCGCCAGCAGCCAAGATCTCGGCACTGAAGCTTTCTTT
CASSQDLGTEAFF
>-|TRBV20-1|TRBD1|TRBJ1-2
TGCAGTGCTAGTCTATCGGGACAGGGGGGCCTAAACTATGGCTACACCTTC
CSASLSGQGGLNYGYTF
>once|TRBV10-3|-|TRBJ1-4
TGTGCCATCAGCCTGACAGAGAATGAAAAACTGTTTTTT
CAISLTENEKLFF
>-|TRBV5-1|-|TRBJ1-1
TGCGCCAGCAGCTCCGCAGTGAACACTGAAGCTTTCTTT
CASSSAVNTEAFF
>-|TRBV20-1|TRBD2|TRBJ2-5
TGCAGTGCTAGTAGATCGGGGGGGATCCAAGAGACCCAGTACTTC
CSASRSGGIQETQYF
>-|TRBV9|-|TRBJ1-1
TGTGCCAGCAGCCCGAGGGGAGGGGCGACTGAAGCTTTCTTT
CASSPRGGATEAFF
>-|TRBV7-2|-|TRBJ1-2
TGTGCCAGCAGCGTGGCCGGGGAGTTGAAGGGCTACACCTTC
CASSVAGELKGYTF
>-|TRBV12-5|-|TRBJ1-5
TGTGCTAGTGGTTCGGGGTACAGGGAAAATCAGCCCCAGCATTTT
CASGSGYRENQPQHF